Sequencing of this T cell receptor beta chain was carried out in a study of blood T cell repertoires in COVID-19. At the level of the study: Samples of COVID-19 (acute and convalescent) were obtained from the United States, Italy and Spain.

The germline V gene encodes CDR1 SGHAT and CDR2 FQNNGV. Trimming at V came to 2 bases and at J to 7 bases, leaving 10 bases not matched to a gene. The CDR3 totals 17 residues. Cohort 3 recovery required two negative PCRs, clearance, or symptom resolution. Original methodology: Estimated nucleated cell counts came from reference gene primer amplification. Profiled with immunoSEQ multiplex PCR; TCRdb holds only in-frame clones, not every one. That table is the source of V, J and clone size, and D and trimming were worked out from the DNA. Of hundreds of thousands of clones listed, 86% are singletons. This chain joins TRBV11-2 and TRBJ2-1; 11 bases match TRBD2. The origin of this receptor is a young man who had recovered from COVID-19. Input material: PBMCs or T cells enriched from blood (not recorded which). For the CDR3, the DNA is TGTGCCAGCAGCTTATTAGCGGGGGGGCCCCCGGGGAATGAGCAGTTCTTC. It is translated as CASSLLAGGPPGNEQFF.